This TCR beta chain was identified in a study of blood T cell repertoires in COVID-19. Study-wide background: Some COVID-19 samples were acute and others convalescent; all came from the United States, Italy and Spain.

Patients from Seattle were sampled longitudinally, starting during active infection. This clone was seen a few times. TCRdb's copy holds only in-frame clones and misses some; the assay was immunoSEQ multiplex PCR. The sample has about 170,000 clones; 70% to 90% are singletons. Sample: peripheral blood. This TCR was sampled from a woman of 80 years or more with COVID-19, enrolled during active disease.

CDR3 sequence reads: CASSPDLRDYTDTQYF. The CDR3 DNA follows: TGTGCCAGCAGCCCGGATTTGCGGGATTACACAGATACGCAGTATTTT. The rearrangement joins TRBV7-6 to TRBJ2-3; a possible D gene is TRBD2 (6 bases). Trimming shortened V by 5 bases and J by 2 bases, and 17 bases separated the two germline ends. This CDR3 is 16 amino acids long. In germline, CDR1 is SGHVS, CDR2 FNYEAQ.